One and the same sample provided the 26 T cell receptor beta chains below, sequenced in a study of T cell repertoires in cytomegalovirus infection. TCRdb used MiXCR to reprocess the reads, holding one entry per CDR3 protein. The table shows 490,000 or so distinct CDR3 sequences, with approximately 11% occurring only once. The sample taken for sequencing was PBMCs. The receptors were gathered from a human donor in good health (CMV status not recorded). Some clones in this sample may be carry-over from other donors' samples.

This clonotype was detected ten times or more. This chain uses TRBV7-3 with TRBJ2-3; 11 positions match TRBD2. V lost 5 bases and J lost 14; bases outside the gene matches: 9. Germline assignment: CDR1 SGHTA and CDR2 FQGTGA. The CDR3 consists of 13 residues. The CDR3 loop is CASSLQTSGIRYF. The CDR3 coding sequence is TGTGCCAGCAGCCTCCAGACTAGCGGGATTAGGTATTTT.

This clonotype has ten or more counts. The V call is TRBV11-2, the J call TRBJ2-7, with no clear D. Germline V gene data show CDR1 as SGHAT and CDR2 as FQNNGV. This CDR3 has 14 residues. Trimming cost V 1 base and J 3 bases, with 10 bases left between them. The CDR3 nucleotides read TGTGCCAGCAGCTTAGGGCTAGTCGGCTACGAGCAGTACTTC. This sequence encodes CASSLGLVGYEQYF. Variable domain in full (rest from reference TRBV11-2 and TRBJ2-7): EAGVAQSPRYKIIEKRQSVAFWCNPISGHATLYWYQQILGQGPKLLIQFQNNGVVDDSQLPKDRFSAERLKGVDSTLKIQPAKLEDSAVYLCASSLGLVGYEQYFGPGTRLTVT.

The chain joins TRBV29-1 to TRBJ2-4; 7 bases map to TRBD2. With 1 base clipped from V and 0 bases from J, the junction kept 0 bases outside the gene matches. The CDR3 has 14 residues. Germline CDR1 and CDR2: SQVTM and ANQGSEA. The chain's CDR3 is CSVEGGGAKNIQYF. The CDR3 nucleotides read TGCAGCGTTGAAGGCGGGGGAGCCAAAAACATTCAGTACTTC.

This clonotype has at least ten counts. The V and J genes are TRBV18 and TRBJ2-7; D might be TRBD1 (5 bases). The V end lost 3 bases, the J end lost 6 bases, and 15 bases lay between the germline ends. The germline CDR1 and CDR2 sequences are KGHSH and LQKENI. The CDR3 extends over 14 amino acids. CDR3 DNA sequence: TGTGCCAGCTCACCTCCAGGGATAGGGCGCGAGCAGTACTTC. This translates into CASSPPGIGREQYF. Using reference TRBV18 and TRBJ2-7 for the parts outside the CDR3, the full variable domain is NAGVMQNPRHLVRRRGQEARLRCSPMKGHSHVYWYRQLPEEGLKFMVYLQKENIIDESGMPKERFSAEFPKEGPSILRIQQVVRGDSAAYFCASSPPGIGREQYFGPGTRLTVT.

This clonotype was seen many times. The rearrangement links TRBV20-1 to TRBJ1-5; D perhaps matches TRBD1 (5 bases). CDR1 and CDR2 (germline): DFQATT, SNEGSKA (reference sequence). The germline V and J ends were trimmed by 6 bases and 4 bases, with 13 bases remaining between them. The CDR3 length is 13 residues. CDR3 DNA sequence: TGCAGTGCCGTAGCGGGGGTTAATCAGCCCCAGCATTTT. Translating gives CSAVAGVNQPQHF.

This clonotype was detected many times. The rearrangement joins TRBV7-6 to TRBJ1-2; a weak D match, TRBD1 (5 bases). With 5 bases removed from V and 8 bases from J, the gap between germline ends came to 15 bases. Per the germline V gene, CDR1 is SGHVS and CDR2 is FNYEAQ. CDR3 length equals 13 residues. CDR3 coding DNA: TGTGCCAGCAGCGACTCAGGGAAAGAAGGCTACACCTTC. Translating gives CASSDSGKEGYTF.

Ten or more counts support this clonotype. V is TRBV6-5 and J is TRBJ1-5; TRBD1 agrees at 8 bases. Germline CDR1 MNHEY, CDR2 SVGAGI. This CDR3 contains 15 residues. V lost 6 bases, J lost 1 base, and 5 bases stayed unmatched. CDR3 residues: CASRQGATSNQPQHF. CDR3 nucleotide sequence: TGTGCCAGCAGGCAGGGGGCAACGAGCAATCAGCCCCAGCATTTT.

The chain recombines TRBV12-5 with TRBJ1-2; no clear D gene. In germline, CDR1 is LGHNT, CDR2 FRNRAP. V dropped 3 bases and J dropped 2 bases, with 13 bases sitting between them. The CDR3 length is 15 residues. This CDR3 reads CASGFALETNYGYTF. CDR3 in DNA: TGTGCTAGTGGTTTCGCGCTAGAAACAAACTATGGCTACACCTTC.

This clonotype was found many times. CDR3 residues: CASSLSLGRNYGYTF. The CDR3 nucleotides are TGTGCCAGCAGTTTATCACTGGGGCGCAACTATGGCTACACCTTC. V and J are TRBV12-3 or TRBV12-4 and TRBJ1-2; D perhaps matches TRBD1 (5 bases). Trimming removed 2 bases at V and 2 bases at J, with 12 bases between. The CDR3 loop spans 15 amino acids.

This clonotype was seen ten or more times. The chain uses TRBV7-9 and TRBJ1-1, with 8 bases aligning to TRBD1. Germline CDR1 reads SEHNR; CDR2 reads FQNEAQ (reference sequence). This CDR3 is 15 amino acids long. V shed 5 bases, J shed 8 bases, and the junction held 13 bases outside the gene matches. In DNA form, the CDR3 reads TGTGCCAGCAGCGGGAATTACAGGGGGAGGCCAGAAGCTTTCTTT. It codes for CASSGNYRGRPEAFF.

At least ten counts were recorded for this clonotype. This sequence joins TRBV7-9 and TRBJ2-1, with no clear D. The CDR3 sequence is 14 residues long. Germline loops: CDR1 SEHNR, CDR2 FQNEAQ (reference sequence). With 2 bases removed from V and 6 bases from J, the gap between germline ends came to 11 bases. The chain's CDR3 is CASSLPQAVNEQFF. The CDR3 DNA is TGTGCCAGCAGCTTACCCCAGGCCGTCAATGAGCAGTTCTTC.

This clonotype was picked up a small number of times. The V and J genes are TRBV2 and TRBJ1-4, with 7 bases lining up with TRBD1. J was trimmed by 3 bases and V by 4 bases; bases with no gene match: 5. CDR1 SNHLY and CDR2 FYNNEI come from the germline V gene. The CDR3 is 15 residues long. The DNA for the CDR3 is TGTGCCAGCAGTGCGGACAGGACGGCTAATGAAAAACTGTTTTTT. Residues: CASSADRTANEKLFF.

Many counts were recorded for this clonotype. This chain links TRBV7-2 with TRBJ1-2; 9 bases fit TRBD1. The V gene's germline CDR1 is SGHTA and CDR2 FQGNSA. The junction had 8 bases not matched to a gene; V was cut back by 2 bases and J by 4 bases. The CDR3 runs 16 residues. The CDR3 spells CASSLSDRGAFYGYTF. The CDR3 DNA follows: TGTGCCAGCAGCTTATCAGACAGGGGGGCCTTCTATGGCTACACCTTC.

CDR3 in amino acids: CSVVGTPISGNTIYF. The CDR3 bases are TGCAGCGTTGTAGGGACACCGATCTCTGGAAACACCATATATTTT. The gene calls are TRBV29-1 and TRBJ1-3; tentatively, D is TRBD1 (6 bases). V was pared by 4 bases and J by 0 bases, with 13 bases between. The CDR3 sequence is 15 residues long. Germline CDR1 reads SQVTM; CDR2 reads ANQGSEA.

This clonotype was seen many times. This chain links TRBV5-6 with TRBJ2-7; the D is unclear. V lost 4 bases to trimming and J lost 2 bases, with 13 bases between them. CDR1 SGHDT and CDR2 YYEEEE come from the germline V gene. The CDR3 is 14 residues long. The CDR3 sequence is CASSQTFGPYEQYF. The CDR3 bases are TGTGCCAGCAGCCAAACCTTCGGGCCCTACGAGCAGTACTTC.

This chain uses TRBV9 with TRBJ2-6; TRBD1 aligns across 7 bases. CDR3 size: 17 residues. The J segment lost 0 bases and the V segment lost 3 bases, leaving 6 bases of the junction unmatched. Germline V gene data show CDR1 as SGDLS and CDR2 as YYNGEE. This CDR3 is CASSDPGQSSGANVLTF. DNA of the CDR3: TGTGCCAGCAGCGACCCGGGACAGAGCTCTGGGGCCAACGTCCTGACTTTC.

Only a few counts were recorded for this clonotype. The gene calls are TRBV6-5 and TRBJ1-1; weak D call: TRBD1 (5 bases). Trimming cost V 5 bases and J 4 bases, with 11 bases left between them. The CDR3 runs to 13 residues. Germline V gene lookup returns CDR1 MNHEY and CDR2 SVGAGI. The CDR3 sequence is CASSKLRGTEAFF. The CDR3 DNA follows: TGTGCCAGCAGTAAATTGAGGGGCACTGAAGCTTTCTTT.

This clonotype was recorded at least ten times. The CDR3 loop is CSVDWGGHLPDTEAFF. CDR3 in DNA: TGCAGCGTTGACTGGGGCGGACACTTGCCGGACACTGAAGCTTTCTTT. V and J are TRBV29-1 and TRBJ1-1, with D possibly matching TRBD1 (5 bases). Germline V gene sequence: CDR1 SQVTM, CDR2 ANQGSEA. With 3 bases removed from V and 3 bases from J, the gap between germline ends came to 20 bases. The CDR3 totals 16 residues.

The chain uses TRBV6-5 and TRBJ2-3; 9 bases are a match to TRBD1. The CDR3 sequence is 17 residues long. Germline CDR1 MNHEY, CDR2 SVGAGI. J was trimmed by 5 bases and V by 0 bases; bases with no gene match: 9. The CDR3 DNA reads TGTGCCAGCAGTTACTCACCGGGACAGGGATTAGAAGATACGCAGTATTTT. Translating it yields CASSYSPGQGLEDTQYF.

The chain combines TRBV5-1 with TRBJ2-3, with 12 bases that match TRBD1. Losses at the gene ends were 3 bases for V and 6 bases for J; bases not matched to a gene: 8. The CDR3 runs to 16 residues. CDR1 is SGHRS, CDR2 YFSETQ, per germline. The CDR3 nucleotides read TGCGCCAGCAGCTCCCCCGGGACAGGGGGCGCGGATACGCAGTATTTT. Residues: CASSSPGTGGADTQYF.

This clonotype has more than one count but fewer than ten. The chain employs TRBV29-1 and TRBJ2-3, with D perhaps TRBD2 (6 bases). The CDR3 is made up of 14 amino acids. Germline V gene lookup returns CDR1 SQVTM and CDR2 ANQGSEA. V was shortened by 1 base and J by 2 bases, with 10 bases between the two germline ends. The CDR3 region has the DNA TGCAGCGTTGAAGCGGGGGTTCACACAGATACGCAGTATTTT. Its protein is CSVEAGVHTDTQYF.

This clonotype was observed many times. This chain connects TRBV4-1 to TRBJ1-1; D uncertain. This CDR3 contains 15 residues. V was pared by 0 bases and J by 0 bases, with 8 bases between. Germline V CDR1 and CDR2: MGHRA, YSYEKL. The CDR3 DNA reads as TGCGCCAGCAGCCAAGAGGGCCGCTTGAACACTGAAGCTTTCTTT. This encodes CASSQEGRLNTEAFF.

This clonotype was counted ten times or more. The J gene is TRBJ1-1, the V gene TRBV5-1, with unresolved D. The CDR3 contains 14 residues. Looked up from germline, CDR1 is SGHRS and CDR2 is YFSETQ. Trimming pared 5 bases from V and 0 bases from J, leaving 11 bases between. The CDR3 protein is CASSPRTMNTEAFF. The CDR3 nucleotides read TGCGCCAGCAGTCCTAGGACCATGAACACTGAAGCTTTCTTT.

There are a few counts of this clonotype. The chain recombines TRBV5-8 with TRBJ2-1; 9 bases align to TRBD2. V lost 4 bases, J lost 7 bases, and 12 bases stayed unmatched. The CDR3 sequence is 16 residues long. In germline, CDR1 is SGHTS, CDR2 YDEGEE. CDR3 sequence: CASSQRSGGLRNEQFF. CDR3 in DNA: TGTGCCAGCAGCCAGAGAAGCGGGGGGCTCAGAAATGAGCAGTTCTTC.

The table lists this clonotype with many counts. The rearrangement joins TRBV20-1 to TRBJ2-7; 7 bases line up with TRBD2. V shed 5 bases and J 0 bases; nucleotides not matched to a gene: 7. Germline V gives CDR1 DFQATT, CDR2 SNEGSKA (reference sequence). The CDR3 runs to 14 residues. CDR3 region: CSASSGTSSYEQYF. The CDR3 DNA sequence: TGCAGTGCTTCTAGCGGAACGAGCTCCTACGAGCAGTACTTC.

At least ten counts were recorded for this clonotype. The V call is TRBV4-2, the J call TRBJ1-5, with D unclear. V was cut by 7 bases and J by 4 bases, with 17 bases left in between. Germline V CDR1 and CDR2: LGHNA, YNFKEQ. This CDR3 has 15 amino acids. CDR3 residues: CASKTVIEGNQPQHF. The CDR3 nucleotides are TGTGCCAGCAAAACGGTTATAGAAGGTAATCAGCCCCAGCATTTT.